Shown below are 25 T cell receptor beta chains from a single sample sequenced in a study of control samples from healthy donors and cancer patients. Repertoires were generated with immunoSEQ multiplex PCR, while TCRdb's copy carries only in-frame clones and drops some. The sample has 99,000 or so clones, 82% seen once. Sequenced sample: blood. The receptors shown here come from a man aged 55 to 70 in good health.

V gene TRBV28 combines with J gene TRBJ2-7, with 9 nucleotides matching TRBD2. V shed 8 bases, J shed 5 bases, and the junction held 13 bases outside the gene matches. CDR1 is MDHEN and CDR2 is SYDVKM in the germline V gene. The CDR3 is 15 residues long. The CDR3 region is CASPPSREGLHEQYF. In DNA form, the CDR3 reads TGTGCCAGCCCCCCCTCGCGGGAGGGTCTGCACGAGCAGTACTTC.

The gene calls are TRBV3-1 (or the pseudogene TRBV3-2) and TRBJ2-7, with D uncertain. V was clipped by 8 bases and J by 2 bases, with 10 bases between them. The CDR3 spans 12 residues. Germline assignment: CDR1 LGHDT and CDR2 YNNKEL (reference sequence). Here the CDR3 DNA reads TGTGCCAGCGGAACCGGGCCCTACGAGCAGTACTTC. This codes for CASGTGPYEQYF.

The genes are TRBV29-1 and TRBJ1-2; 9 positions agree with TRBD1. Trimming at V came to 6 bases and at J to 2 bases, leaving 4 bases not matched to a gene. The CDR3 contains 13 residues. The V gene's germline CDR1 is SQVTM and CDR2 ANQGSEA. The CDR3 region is CSVPGQGNYGYTF. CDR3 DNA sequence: TGCAGCGTGCCGGGACAGGGAAACTATGGCTACACCTTC.

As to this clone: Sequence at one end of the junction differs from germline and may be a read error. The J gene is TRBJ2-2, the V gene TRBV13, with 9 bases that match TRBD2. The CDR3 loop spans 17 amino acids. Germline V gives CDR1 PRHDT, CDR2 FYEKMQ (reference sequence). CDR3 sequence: CASNLGFSGSNTGELFF. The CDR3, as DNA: TGTGCCAGCAACTTAGGCTTTAGCGGGAGTAACACCGGGGAGCTGTTTTTT.

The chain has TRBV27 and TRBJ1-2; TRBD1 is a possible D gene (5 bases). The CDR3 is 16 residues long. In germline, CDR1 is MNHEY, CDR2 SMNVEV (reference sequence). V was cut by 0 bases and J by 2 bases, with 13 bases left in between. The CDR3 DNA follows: TGTGCCAGCAGTTTATCGTCGTCAGGGCTGAACTATGGCTACACCTTC. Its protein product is CASSLSSSGLNYGYTF.

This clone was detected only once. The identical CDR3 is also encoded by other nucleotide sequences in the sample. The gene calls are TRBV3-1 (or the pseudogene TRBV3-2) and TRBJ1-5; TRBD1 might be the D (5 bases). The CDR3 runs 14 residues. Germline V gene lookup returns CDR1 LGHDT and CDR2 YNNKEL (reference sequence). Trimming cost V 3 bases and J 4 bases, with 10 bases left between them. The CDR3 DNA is TGTGCCAGCAGCCATGGGGGACGAAATCAGCCCCAGCATTTT. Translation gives CASSHGGRNQPQHF.

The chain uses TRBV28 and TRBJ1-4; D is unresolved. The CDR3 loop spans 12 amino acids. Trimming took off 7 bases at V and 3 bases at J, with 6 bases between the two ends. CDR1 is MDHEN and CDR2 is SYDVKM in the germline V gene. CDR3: CASTRSNEKLFF. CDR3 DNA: TGTGCCAGCACCCGGTCTAATGAAAAACTGTTTTTT.

This chain's CDR3 is CASRSESGGAGANVLTF. In DNA form, the CDR3 reads TGTGCCAGTCGCTCGGAAAGTGGGGGCGCTGGGGCCAACGTCCTGACTTTC. The chain is built from TRBV19 and TRBJ2-6; D perhaps matches TRBD1 (6 bases). The length of the CDR3 is 17 residues. The V gene lost 8 bases and the J gene lost 2 bases, with 19 bases spanning the gap. Per germline, CDR1 LNHDA and CDR2 SQIVND (reference sequence). The full variable domain, completed using reference TRBV19 and TRBJ2-6, is DGGITQSPKYLFRKEGQNVTLSCEQNLNHDAMYWYRQDPGQGLRLIYYSQIVNDFQKGDIAEGYSVSREKKESFPLTVTSAQKNPTAFYLCASRSESGGAGANVLTFGAGSRLTVL.

This CDR3 is CASSPRPDKGPIGYTF. The DNA for the CDR3 is TGTGCCAGCAGCCCACGGCCGGACAAGGGACCCATTGGCTACACCTTC. This chain links TRBV7-9 with TRBJ1-2; D possibly corresponds to TRBD1 (5 bases). Germline loops: CDR1 SEHNR, CDR2 FQNEAQ (reference sequence). The CDR3 is 16 amino acids. The germline V and J ends were trimmed by 5 bases and 7 bases, with 23 bases remaining between them.

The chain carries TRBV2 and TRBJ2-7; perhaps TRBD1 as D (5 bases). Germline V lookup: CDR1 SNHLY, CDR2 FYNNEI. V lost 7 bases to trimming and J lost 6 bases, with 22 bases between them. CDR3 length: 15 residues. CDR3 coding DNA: TGTGCCAGCACCGAAAGGGGCCCAAAAGGTTCCGAGCAGTACTTC. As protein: CASTERGPKGSEQYF. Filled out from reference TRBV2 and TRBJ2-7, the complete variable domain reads EPEVTQTPSHQVTQMGQEVILRCVPISNHLYFYWYRQILGQKVEFLVSFYNNEISEKSEIFDDQFSVERPDGSNFTLKIRSTKLEDSAMYFCASTERGPKGSEQYFGPGTRLTVT.

CDR3 sequence reads: CASSYLTTGDEQYF. CDR3 DNA sequence: TGTGCCAGCAGTTACCTAACGACAGGTGACGAGCAGTACTTC. The chain is built from TRBV6-5 and TRBJ2-7, with D possibly matching TRBD1 (6 bases). The V end was cut by 2 bases, the J end by 5 bases, with 13 bases between. The CDR3 is 14 residues long. The V gene's germline CDR1 is MNHEY and CDR2 SVGAGI.

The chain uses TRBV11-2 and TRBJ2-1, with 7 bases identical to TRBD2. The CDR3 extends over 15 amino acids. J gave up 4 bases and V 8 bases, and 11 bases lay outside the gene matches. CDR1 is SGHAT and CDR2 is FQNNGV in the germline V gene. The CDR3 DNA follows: TGTGCCAGCCTTGGTCTAGCGGCCCCTTACAATGAGCAGTTCTTC. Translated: CASLGLAAPYNEQFF.

CDR3 residues: CASSPRDYSTYEQYF. The CDR3 DNA reads as TGCGCCAGCAGCCCGCGGGACTACTCCACCTACGAGCAGTACTTC. The chain has TRBV4-1 and TRBJ2-7; 7 nucleotides agree with TRBD2. Germline trimming cut 4 bases from V and 2 bases from J; bases unmatched to any gene: 8. Germline loops: CDR1 MGHRA, CDR2 YSYEKL. The CDR3 has 15 residues.

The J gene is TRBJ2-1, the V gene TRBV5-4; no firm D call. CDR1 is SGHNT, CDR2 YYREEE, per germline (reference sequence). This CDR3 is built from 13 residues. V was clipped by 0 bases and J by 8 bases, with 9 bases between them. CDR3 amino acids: CASSLVDSDEQFF. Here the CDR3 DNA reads TGTGCCAGCAGCTTGGTCGACTCGGATGAGCAGTTCTTC.

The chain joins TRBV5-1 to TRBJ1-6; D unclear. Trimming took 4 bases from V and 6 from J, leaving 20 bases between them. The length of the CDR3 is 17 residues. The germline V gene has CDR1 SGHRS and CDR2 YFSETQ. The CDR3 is CASSPLAPQLPNSPLHF. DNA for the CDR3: TGCGCCAGCAGCCCATTGGCGCCCCAACTTCCTAATTCACCCCTCCACTTT. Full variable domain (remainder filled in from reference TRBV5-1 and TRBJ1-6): KAGVTQTPRYLIKTRGQQVTLSCSPISGHRSVSWYQQTPGQGLQFLFEYFSETQRNKGNFPGRFSGRQFSNSRSEMNVSTLELGDSALYLCASSPLAPQLPNSPLHFGNGTRLTVT.

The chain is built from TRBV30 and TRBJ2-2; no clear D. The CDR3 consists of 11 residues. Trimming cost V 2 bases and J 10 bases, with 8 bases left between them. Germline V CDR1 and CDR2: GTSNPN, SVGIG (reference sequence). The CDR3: CAWSSREELFF. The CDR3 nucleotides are TGTGCCTGGAGTAGTAGGGAGGAGCTGTTTTTT.

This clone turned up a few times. The CDR3 sequence is CASSLGAGLASDGELFF. CDR3 bases: TGTGCCAGCAGCTTGGGGGCTGGGCTCGCGTCCGACGGGGAGCTGTTTTTT. The chain couples TRBV5-6 to TRBJ2-2, with D hard to call. The germline CDR1 and CDR2 sequences are SGHDT and YYEEEE. Trimming shortened V by 0 bases and J by 7 bases, and 19 bases separated the two germline ends. This CDR3 region has 17 residues.

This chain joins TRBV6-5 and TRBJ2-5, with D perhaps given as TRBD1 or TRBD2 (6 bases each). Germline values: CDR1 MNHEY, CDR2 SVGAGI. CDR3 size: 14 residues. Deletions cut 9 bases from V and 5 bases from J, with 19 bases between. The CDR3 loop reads CASRRGADSETQYF. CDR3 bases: TGTGCCAGTCGGAGGGGGGCTGATTCGGAGACCCAGTACTTC.

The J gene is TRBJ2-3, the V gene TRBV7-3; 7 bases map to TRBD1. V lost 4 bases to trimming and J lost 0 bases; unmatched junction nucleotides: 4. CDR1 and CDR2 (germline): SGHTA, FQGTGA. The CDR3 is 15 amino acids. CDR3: CASSSPGQSTDTQYF. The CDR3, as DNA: TGTGCCAGCAGCTCGCCGGGACAGAGCACAGATACGCAGTATTTT.

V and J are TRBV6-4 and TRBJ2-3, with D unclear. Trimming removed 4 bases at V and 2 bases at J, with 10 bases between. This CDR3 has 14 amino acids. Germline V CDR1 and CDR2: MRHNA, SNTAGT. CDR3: CASSVGPDTDTQYF. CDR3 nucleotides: TGTGCCAGCAGTGTAGGGCCAGACACAGATACGCAGTATTTT.

The CDR3 DNA reads TGTGCCAGCAGCACCCCTTATCGGGGCGGGGGGACATACAATGAGCAGTTCTTC. It codes for CASSTPYRGGGTYNEQFF. The chain links TRBV7-3 to TRBJ2-1; 8 bases line up with TRBD2. The CDR3 sequence is 18 residues long. Germline V lookup: CDR1 SGHTA, CDR2 FQGTGA. V dropped 5 bases and J dropped 4; count of bases not matched to a gene: 16.

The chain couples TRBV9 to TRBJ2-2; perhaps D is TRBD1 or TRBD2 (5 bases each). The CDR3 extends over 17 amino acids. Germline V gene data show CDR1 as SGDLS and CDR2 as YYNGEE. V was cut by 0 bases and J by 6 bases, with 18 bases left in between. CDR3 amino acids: CASSVGPGSRGAGELFF. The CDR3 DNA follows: TGTGCCAGCAGCGTAGGCCCCGGGTCCAGAGGGGCCGGGGAGCTGTTTTTT.

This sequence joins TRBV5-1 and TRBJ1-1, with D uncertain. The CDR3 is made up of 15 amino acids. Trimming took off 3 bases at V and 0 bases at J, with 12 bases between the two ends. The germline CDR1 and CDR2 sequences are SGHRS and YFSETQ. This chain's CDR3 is CASSSYPIMNTEAFF. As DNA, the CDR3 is TGCGCCAGCAGCTCTTACCCCATCATGAACACTGAAGCTTTCTTT.

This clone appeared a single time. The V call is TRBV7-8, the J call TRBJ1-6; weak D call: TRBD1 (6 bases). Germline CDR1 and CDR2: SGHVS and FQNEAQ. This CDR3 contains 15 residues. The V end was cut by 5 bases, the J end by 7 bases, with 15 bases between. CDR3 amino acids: CASSIGGGGNSPLHF. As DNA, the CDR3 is TGTGCCAGCAGCATTGGTGGAGGGGGAAATTCACCCCTCCACTTT.

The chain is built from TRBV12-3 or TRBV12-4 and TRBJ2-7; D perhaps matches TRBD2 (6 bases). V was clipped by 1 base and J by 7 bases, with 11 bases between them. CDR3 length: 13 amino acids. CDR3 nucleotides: TGTGCCAGCAGTTTAGTGGCAGGGAGGGAGCAGTACTTC. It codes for CASSLVAGREQYF.